This T cell receptor (beta chain) was sequenced in a study of cytomegalovirus exposure and HLA in healthy donors. Regarding the study as a whole: The only immune exposure information that was available was CMV serostatus.

13 Jbeta primers and 60 Vbeta primers were used for the PCR. Here immunoSEQ multiplex PCR was the method, and the copy in TCRdb shows in-frame clones only, minus some. In the table there are more than 85,000 clones, approximately 11% of which are singletons. A word on this clone: Antigen specificity is unknown.

The CDR3 consists of 13 residues. Trimming took 5 bases from V and 5 from J, leaving 11 bases between them. The germline V gene has CDR1 SEHNR and CDR2 FQNEAQ (reference sequence). The sample was PBMCs. The chain has TRBV7-9 and TRBJ2-3, with D perhaps TRBD1 (6 bases). This TCR was sampled from a man aged 40-49 years in good health and CMV-seropositive. This chain's CDR3 is CASSVEGGDTQYF. CDR3 coding DNA: TGTGCCAGCAGCGTGGAAGGGGGAGATACGCAGTATTTT.